What follows are 6 T cell receptor beta chains derived from one specimen sequenced in a study of blood T cell repertoires in COVID-19. Assay used: immunoSEQ multiplex PCR; TCRdb lists only in-frame clones, some missing. The data contain some 240,000 clones, roughly 87% of them singletons. Sequencing input: peripheral blood. These receptor sequences come from a man in his sixties who had recovered from COVID-19.

This chain uses TRBV28 with TRBJ2-2, with D maybe TRBD1 (5 bases). The germline gives CDR1 MDHEN, CDR2 SYDVKM. This CDR3 spans 14 amino acids. V was trimmed by 6 bases and J by 4 bases, leaving 12 bases between them. CDR3 sequence (DNA): TGTGCCAGCAGAGGGGCAGGGCTCACCGGGGAGCTGTTTTTT. Protein: CASRGAGLTGELFF.

The chain joins TRBV19 to TRBJ2-1, with D tentatively TRBD2 (5 bases). Germline CDR1 and CDR2: LNHDA and SQIVND (reference sequence). The CDR3 is 13 residues long. The V end was cut by 4 bases, the J end by 6 bases, with 10 bases between. The CDR3 here is CASSRGAANEQFF. The CDR3 bases are TGTGCCAGTAGTAGAGGAGCGGCCAATGAGCAGTTCTTC.

This sequence joins TRBV5-6 and TRBJ2-3; the match to TRBD2 covers 8 bases. CDR3 length: 16 residues. V shed 4 bases, J shed 0 bases, and the junction held 7 bases outside the gene matches. CDR1 and CDR2 from the germline V gene are SGHDT and YYEEEE. CDR3 nucleotides: TGTGCCAGCAGCCTTTATAGCGGGACTAGCACAGATACGCAGTATTTT. It yields the protein CASSLYSGTSTDTQYF.

The V gene is TRBV7-9, the J gene TRBJ1-6; 7 bases map to TRBD1. This CDR3 has 15 amino acids. Germline CDR1 and CDR2: SEHNR and FQNEAQ (reference sequence). The trim removed 1 base at V and 7 bases at J, leaving 4 bases unmatched. The CDR3 sequence: CASSLEGGRNSPLHF. The CDR3 DNA reads TGTGCCAGCAGCTTAGAAGGGGGCCGGAATTCACCCCTCCACTTT.

The chain employs TRBV29-1 and TRBJ2-3; TRBD2 might be the D (5 bases). The CDR3 consists of 15 residues. Per the germline V gene, CDR1 is SQVTM and CDR2 is ANQGSEA. Trimming left V 4 bases short and J 2 bases short, with 16 bases between. Here the CDR3 DNA reads TGCAGCGTTGTGATGGCAGCGGTTTACACAGATACGCAGTATTTT. This translates into CSVVMAAVYTDTQYF.

This clone was detected only once. The chain links TRBV19 to TRBJ2-4; 11 nucleotides line up with TRBD2. This CDR3 region has 15 residues. Germline CDR1 LNHDA, CDR2 SQIVND (reference sequence). The V segment lost 4 bases and the J segment 6 bases; nucleotides outside the gene matches: 5. The CDR3, as DNA: TGTGCCAGTAGTAATAGCGGGGGGGCTGGAAACATTCAGTACTTC. As protein: CASSNSGGAGNIQYF. Together with reference TRBV19 and TRBJ2-4, the CDR3 gives the full variable domain: DGGITQSPKYLFRKEGQNVTLSCEQNLNHDAMYWYRQDPGQGLRLIYYSQIVNDFQKGDIAEGYSVSREKKESFPLTVTSAQKNPTAFYLCASSNSGGAGNIQYFGAGTRLSVL.